This entry lists 20 T cell receptor beta chains sequenced from one sample in a study of T cells in Graves' hyperthyroidism and ophthalmopathy. TCR beta CDR3 sequences were amplified from RNA transcripts. TCR CDR3 regions were first amplified by RT-PCR with HTBI primers. TCRdb re-called the multiplex PCR reads through MiXCR, storing one row per CDR3 protein. Seen here are about 300,000 distinct CDR3 sequences, 20% to 25% observed once, and the top ten hold over 25%. The sequenced sample consisted of blood. The receptors were gathered from a man aged 40-55 years with Graves' hyperthyroidism that later progressed to Graves' ophthalmopathy.

This rearrangement joins TRBV27 to TRBJ2-5, with D tentatively TRBD1 (6 bases). Trimming shortened V by 5 bases and J by 2 bases, and 9 bases separated the two germline ends. CDR1 MNHEY and CDR2 SMNVEV come from the germline V gene (reference sequence). The CDR3 is made up of 13 amino acids. CDR3 sequence: CASSIGQQETQYF. In DNA form, the CDR3 reads TGTGCCAGCAGTATAGGACAGCAAGAGACCCAGTACTTC.

J is TRBJ1-2 and V is TRBV19, with 7 bases that match TRBD1. Germline values: CDR1 LNHDA, CDR2 SQIVND (reference sequence). CDR3 size: 12 residues. The V and J ends lost 3 bases and 6 bases, in that order; junction bases with no gene match: 1. The CDR3 nucleotides read TGTGCCAGTAGTATGGGGACAGATGGCTACACCTTC. It translates to CASSMGTDGYTF.

This clonotype was seen many times. The chain uses TRBV6-5 and TRBJ2-7, with D unresolved. The germline V and J ends were trimmed by 7 bases and 4 bases, with 11 bases remaining between them. The CDR3 runs 12 residues. Per germline, CDR1 MNHEY and CDR2 SVGAGI. CDR3 sequence (DNA): TGTGCCAGCACCGACGTAGGGTACGAGCAGTACTTC. This gives the protein CASTDVGYEQYF.

This clonotype came up many times. This may be a read error: a much more frequent sequence differs by one nucleotide. This likely comes from a read error, as the CDR3 has no conserved phenylalanine or tryptophan at its end. The J gene is TRBJ1-2, the V gene TRBV15; 7 bases fit TRBD1. Germline V gives CDR1 LNHNV, CDR2 YYDKDF (reference sequence). This CDR3 has 12 residues. The junction had 5 bases not matched to a gene; V was cut back by 5 bases and J by 8 bases. The CDR3 spells CATSGDSRGYTS. The CDR3, as DNA: TGTGCCACCAGCGGGGACAGTCGGGGCTACACCTCC.

This clonotype occurred many times. The V call is TRBV24-1, the J call TRBJ2-5; 8 nucleotides match TRBD1. The CDR3 is 14 residues long. Trimming at V came to 4 bases and at J to 4 bases, leaving 4 bases not matched to a gene. Germline values: CDR1 KGHDR, CDR2 SFDVKD. The CDR3 DNA sequence: TGTGCCACCAGTGAACCGGGACAGGCAGAGACCCAGTACTTC. Protein product: CATSEPGQAETQYF.

The rearrangement joins TRBV7-2 to TRBJ2-7; D perhaps matches TRBD1 (5 bases). The CDR3 has 13 amino acids. V was trimmed by 5 bases and J by 3 bases, leaving 11 bases between them. Germline V gene lookup returns CDR1 SGHTA and CDR2 FQGNSA. In nucleotides, the CDR3 is TGTGCCAGCAGCCTAGGGGCCCTCTACGAGCAGTACTTC. Its protein is CASSLGALYEQYF.

This clonotype was seen ten or more times. The gene calls are TRBV27 and TRBJ1-5; no firm D call. The CDR3 extends over 14 amino acids. Germline values: CDR1 MNHEY, CDR2 SMNVEV (reference sequence). The V and J ends lost 5 bases and 6 bases respectively, with 14 bases between them. CDR3 in DNA: TGTGCCAGCAGTCGGGGAATGGCAGGTCAGCCCCAGCATTTT. Amino acid sequence: CASSRGMAGQPQHF.

For this clonotype: Just one base apart from a much larger clone, this may be a read error. The V and J genes are TRBV24-1 and TRBJ2-2, with D possibly being TRBD2 (6 bases). The CDR3 runs 18 residues. CDR1 KGHDR and CDR2 SFDVKD come from the germline V gene. Trimming stripped 1 base from V and 2 bases from J, with 16 bases between. The CDR3 coding sequence is TGTGCCACCAGTGATTTTACAGCGACGCGGGGTAACACCGGGGAGCTGTTTTTT. Protein: CATSDFTATRGNTGELFF.

This clonotype was seen only a few times. The chain is built from TRBV10-3 and TRBJ2-5; the D gene is possibly TRBD2 (6 bases). The CDR3 runs 13 residues. From germline, CDR1 is ENHRY and CDR2 SYGVKD. Trimming shortened V by 8 bases and J by 4 bases, and 14 bases separated the two germline ends. As DNA, the CDR3 is TGTGCCATCTCAGGAGGGCCTCGAGAGACCCAGTACTTC. Translated: CAISGGPRETQYF.

This clonotype was detected only a few times. The genes are TRBV19 and TRBJ1-2; no firm D call. The CDR3 loop spans 15 amino acids. The germline CDR1 and CDR2 sequences are LNHDA and SQIVND (reference sequence). V lost 5 bases and J lost 4, with 17 bases in between. CDR3 DNA sequence: TGTGCCAGTAGTTCCCCGGCAGCGATCAGCTATGGCTACACCTTC. As protein: CASSSPAAISYGYTF.

V is TRBV6-1 and J is TRBJ1-2; 9 positions match TRBD1. The CDR3 sequence is 14 residues long. Germline CDR1 MNHNS, CDR2 SASEGT. V was clipped by 8 bases and J by 7 bases; unmatched bases: 11. CDR3 region: CASSMYRGQGGYTF. The CDR3 DNA is TGTGCCAGCTCAATGTACAGGGGGCAGGGTGGCTACACCTTC.

This clonotype was detected ten times or more. V is TRBV12-3 or TRBV12-4 and J is TRBJ1-1; D unresolved. This CDR3 spans 13 amino acids. Trimming stripped 0 bases from V and 1 base from J, with 3 bases between. In nucleotides, the CDR3 is TGTGCCAGCAGTTTAGCAGAGAACACTGAAGCTTTCTTT. This gives the protein CASSLAENTEAFF.

V usage is TRBV6-2 or TRBV6-3 and J usage is TRBJ2-3; D unclear. Trimming removed 6 bases from V and 1 base from J, with 17 bases in between. The CDR3 sequence is 16 residues long. CDR1 MNHEY and CDR2 SVGEGT come from the germline V gene. The DNA for the CDR3 is TGTGCCAGCAGCCACCGACCCATCTGGGGCACAGATACGCAGTATTTT. It translates to CASSHRPIWGTDTQYF.

This clonotype has ten or more counts. The chain carries TRBV10-1 and TRBJ2-7; 9 nucleotides match TRBD1. V gave up 1 base and J gave up 2 bases; unmatched junction bases: 3. This CDR3 has 15 amino acids. The germline gives CDR1 WNHNN, CDR2 SYGVQD (reference sequence). As DNA, the CDR3 is TGCGCCAGCAGTGAGTGGACAGGGGAGGCCTACGAGCAGTACTTC. It encodes CASSEWTGEAYEQYF.

The chain uses TRBV30 and TRBJ2-5; no reliable D call. The CDR3 spans 12 residues. Germline V gene data show CDR1 as GTSNPN and CDR2 as SVGIG (reference sequence). Trimming took 7 bases from V and 0 from J, leaving 9 bases between them. The CDR3 region is CASTTNQETQYF. The CDR3 DNA reads as TGTGCCTCTACTACCAACCAAGAGACCCAGTACTTC.

The table lists this clonotype with many counts. V usage is TRBV30 and J usage is TRBJ2-2; 7 bases agree with TRBD1. Germline V gives CDR1 GTSNPN, CDR2 SVGIG (reference sequence). V gave up 5 bases and J gave up 0 bases; unmatched junction bases: 3. The length of the CDR3 is 14 residues. The CDR3 DNA follows: TGTGCCTGGCAGGGGACAGCGAACACCGGGGAGCTGTTTTTT. Its translation: CAWQGTANTGELFF.

This chain uses TRBV12-3 or TRBV12-4 with TRBJ1-1, with D unclear. V was trimmed by 6 bases and J by 1 base, leaving 12 bases between them. This CDR3 region has 14 residues. DNA of the CDR3: TGTGCCAGCAGATCTGACAAGAAGAACACTGAAGCTTTCTTT. This sequence encodes CASRSDKKNTEAFF.

In this sample, this clonotype turned up many times. The genes are TRBV2 and TRBJ1-1, with a weak D call TRBD1 (5 bases). The CDR3 extends over 15 amino acids. V gave up 3 bases and J gave up 3 bases, with 14 bases separating them. Germline lookup yields CDR1 SNHLY and CDR2 FYNNEI. The CDR3 here is CASSDLGVSYTEAFF. The CDR3 DNA is TGTGCCAGCAGTGATCTGGGGGTCTCTTACACTGAAGCTTTCTTT. The entire variable domain, with the rest obtained from reference TRBV2 and TRBJ1-1, is as follows: EPEVTQTPSHQVTQMGQEVILRCVPISNHLYFYWYRQILGQKVEFLVSFYNNEISEKSEIFDDQFSVERPDGSNFTLKIRSTKLEDSAMYFCASSDLGVSYTEAFFGQGTRLTVV.

The chain combines TRBV6-1 with TRBJ2-5; 11 nucleotides match TRBD2. Trimming cost V 9 bases and J 2 bases; bases outside gene matches: 8. The CDR3 totals 15 residues. From germline, CDR1 is MNHNS and CDR2 SASEGT. The CDR3 DNA follows: TGTGCCAGTAATTCCGGGACTAGCGGACAAGAGACCCAGTACTTC. This gives the protein CASNSGTSGQETQYF.

The chain joins TRBV6-5 to TRBJ1-2; 11 nucleotides agree with TRBD1. Germline loops: CDR1 MNHEY, CDR2 SVGAGI. Unmatched junction bases numbered 11, after V lost 0 bases and J lost 8 bases. The CDR3 spans 17 residues. The CDR3 region is CASSYSMGGQGGPGYTF. The CDR3 DNA follows: TGTGCCAGCAGTTACTCGATGGGGGGACAGGGGGGTCCCGGCTACACCTTC.